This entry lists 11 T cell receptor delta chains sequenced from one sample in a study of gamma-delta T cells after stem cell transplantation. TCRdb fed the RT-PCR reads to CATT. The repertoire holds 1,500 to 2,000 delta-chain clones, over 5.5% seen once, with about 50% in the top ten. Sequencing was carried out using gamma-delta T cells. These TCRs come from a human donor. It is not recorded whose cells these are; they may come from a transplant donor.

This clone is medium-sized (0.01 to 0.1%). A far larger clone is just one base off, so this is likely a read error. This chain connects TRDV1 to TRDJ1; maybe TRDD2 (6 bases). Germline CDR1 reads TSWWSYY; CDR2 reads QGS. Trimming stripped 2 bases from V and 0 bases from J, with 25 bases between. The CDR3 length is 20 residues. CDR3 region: CALGEFPIEELGHYTDKLIF. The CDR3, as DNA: TGTGCTCTTGGGGAATTTCCTATAGAGGAGCTGGGTCATTACACCGATAAACTCATCTTT.

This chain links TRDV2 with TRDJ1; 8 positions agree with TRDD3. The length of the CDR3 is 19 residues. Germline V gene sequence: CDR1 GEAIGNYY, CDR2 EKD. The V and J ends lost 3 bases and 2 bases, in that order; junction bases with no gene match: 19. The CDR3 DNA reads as TGTGCCTGTGACCCAATAGTATCTCCTGGGGGAATGGAAACCGATAAACTCATCTTT. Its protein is CACDPIVSPGGMETDKLIF.

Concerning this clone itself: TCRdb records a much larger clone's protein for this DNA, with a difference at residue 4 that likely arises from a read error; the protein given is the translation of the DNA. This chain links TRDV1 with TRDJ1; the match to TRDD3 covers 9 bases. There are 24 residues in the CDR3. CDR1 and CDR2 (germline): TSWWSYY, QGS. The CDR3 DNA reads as TGTGCTCTTAGGGAGCCTCCCCCTCCTTCCCGATTCTACTGGGGGAATACGTACACCGATAAACTCATCTTT. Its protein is CALREPPPPSRFYWGNTYTDKLIF.

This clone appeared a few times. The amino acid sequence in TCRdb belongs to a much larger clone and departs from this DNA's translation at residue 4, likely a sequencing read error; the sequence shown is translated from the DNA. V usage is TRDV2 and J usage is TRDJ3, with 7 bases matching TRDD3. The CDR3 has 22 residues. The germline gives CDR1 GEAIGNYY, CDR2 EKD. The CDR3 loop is CACGTAWGSDDPESWDTRQMFF. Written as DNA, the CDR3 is TGTGCCTGTGGCACCGCCTGGGGGTCCGACGACCCGGAATCCTGGGACACCCGACAGATGTTTTTC.

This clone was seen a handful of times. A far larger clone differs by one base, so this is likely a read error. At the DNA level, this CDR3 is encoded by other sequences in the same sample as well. The CDR3 DNA reads TGTGCCTGTGACGATGGCCTTCACCGACCACAATTTACCAGACCACTGATCTTT. It is translated as CACDDGLHRPQFTRPLIF. V usage is TRDV2 and J usage is TRDJ4; possible D gene TRDD2, 5 bases. The CDR3 has 18 amino acids. From germline, CDR1 is GEAIGNYY and CDR2 EKD.

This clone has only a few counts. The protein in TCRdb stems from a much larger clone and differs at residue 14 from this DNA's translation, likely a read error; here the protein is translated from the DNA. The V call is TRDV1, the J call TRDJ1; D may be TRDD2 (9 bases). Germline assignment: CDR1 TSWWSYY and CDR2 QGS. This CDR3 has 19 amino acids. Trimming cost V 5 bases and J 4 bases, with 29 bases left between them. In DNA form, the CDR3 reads TGTGCTCTTGGGACGTGGCCTTCCTACTTGGGGGATGTCATCGATAAACTCATCTTT. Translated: CALGTWPSYLGDVIDKLIF.

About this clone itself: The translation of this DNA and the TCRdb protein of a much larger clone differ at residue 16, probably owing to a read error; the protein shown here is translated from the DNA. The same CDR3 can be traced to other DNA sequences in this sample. In DNA form, the CDR3 reads TGTGCTCTTGGGGAACTATACATTCCCCGGAGGGTAATCACCGATAACCTCATCTTT. Translated, it gives CALGELYIPRRVITDNLIF. The J gene is TRDJ1, the V gene TRDV1; unclear D gene. Germline CDR1 is TSWWSYY and CDR2 is QGS. The CDR3 extends over 19 amino acids.

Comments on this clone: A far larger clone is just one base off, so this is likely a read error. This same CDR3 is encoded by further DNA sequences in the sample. The CDR3 coding sequence is TGTGCCTGCGACACCGCCTGGGGGTCCGACGACCCGGAATCCTGGGACACCCGACAGATGTTTTTC. Translation: CACDTAWGSDDPESWDTRQMFF. The chain joins TRDV2 to TRDJ3; 7 nucleotides line up with TRDD3. The length of the CDR3 is 22 residues. Per the germline V gene, CDR1 is GEAIGNYY and CDR2 is EKD.

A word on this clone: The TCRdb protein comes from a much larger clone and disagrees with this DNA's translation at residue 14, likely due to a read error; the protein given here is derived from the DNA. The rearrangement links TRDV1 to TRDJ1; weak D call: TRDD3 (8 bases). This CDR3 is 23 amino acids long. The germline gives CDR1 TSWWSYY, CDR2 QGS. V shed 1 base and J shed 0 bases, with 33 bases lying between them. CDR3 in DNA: TGTGCTCTTGGGGAACCACGGGGTTCCTACAGCTGGGGGACACATGGGTACACCGATAAACTCATCTTT. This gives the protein CALGEPRGSYSWGTHGYTDKLIF.

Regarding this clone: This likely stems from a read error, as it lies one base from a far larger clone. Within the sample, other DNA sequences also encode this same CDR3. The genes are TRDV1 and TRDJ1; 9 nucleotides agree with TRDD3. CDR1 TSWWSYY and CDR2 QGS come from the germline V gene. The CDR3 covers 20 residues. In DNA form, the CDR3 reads TGTGCTCTTGGGGGAGTTCCCAACTCGGTACTGGGGGAAGACACCGACAAACTCATCTTT. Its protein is CALGGVPNSVLGEDTDKLIF.

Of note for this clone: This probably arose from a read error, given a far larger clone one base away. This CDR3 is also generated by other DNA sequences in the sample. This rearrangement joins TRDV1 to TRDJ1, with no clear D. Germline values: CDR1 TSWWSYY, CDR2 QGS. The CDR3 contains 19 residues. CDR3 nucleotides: TGTGCTCTTGGGGAACTATACATTCCCCGGAGGGTAATCACCGATAAACTAATCTTT. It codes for CALGELYIPRRVITDKLIF.